The 24 T cell receptor beta chains in this list originate from one sample, sequenced in a study of beta chain features in type 1 diabetes (dated by TCRdb to between 2017 and 2018). The library was generated by the immunoSEQ multiplex PCR assay. The High Capacity cDNA Reverse Transcription Kit was used to reverse transcribe all of the isolated RNA, meaning that expressed TCRB transcripts were what got sequenced. Imported from immuneACCESS, the table was reduced by TCRdb to in-frame sequences with V and J called. These copies leave out some clones; in studies compared against another copy, an unresolved V gene accounts for under half, and the cause of the remainder is not known. The sample data list about 160,000 clones, and approximately 8.8% of these were observed just once. 0.7% of the sample is in the top ten clones. What the work shows at the level of the full study, not this receptor alone: Type 1 diabetes patients showed a moderate but significant shortening of TCRB CDR3 length in all four CD4+ subsets.

These receptors have no identified antigens. The sample comprised central memory CD4+ T cells from blood. These receptors came from a woman aged 30 to 39 with type 1 diabetes.

In this sample, this clone turned up a few times. The chain has TRBV15 and TRBJ2-2; the match to TRBD1 covers 7 bases. In germline, CDR1 is LNHNV, CDR2 YYDKDF (reference sequence). This CDR3 has 14 amino acids. Losses at the gene ends were 1 base for V and 8 bases for J; bases not matched to a gene: 4. The CDR3 spells CATSRAQGQGELFF. The CDR3 coding sequence is TGTGCCACCAGCAGAGCACAGGGGCAAGGGGAGCTGTTTTTT.

This chain connects TRBV6-5 to TRBJ2-2; weak D call: TRBD1 (6 bases). V lost 6 bases to trimming and J lost 1 base, with 12 bases between them. The CDR3 loop spans 15 amino acids. The germline V gene encodes CDR1 MNHEY and CDR2 SVGAGI. The CDR3 is CASSEIRGNTGELFF. As DNA, the CDR3 is TGTGCCAGCAGCGAAATCAGGGGGAACACCGGGGAGCTGTTTTTT.

This chain uses TRBV7-9 with TRBJ2-3; no clear D. The CDR3 length is 12 residues. CDR1 SEHNR and CDR2 FQNEAQ come from the germline V gene (reference sequence). V was shortened by 10 bases and J by 3 bases, with 11 bases between the two germline ends. This CDR3 reads CATAPQTDTQYF. The CDR3, as DNA: TGTGCCACCGCCCCACAAACAGATACGCAGTATTTT.

CDR3 nucleotides: TGTGCCAGCAGGGGAGGCGGGAGAGAAGAGACCCAGTACTTC. Translating gives CASRGGGREETQYF. The chain joins TRBV5-4 to TRBJ2-5; TRBD2 matches 7 bases. The junction had 7 bases not matched to a gene; V was cut back by 5 bases and J by 3 bases. Germline CDR1 is SGHNT and CDR2 is YYREEE (reference sequence). This CDR3 has 14 amino acids. The full variable domain, completed using reference TRBV5-4 and TRBJ2-5, is ETGVTQSPTHLIKTRGQQVTLRCSSQSGHNTVSWYQQALGQGPQFIFQYYREEENGRGNFPPRFSGLQFPNYSSELNVNALELDDSALYLCASRGGGREETQYFGPGTRLLVL.

This clone was counted a few times. The rearrangement joins TRBV7-9 to TRBJ1-2, with D maybe TRBD1 (6 bases). This CDR3 is built from 13 residues. Trimming took 2 bases from V and 4 from J, leaving 8 bases between them. Germline-derived CDR1 and CDR2 are SEHNR and FQNEAQ (reference sequence). CDR3 in amino acids: CASSLSQGYGYTF. CDR3 nucleotide sequence: TGTGCCAGCAGCTTATCACAGGGCTATGGCTACACCTTC.

This clone has just a few counts. The CDR3: CASSLTGEVYEQYF. CDR3 nucleotides: TGTGCCAGCAGTTTGACAGGGGAAGTCTACGAGCAGTACTTC. The J gene is TRBJ2-7, the V gene TRBV27, with 8 nucleotides matching TRBD1. The CDR3 covers 14 residues. The junction had 4 bases not matched to a gene; V was cut back by 3 bases and J by 3 bases. The V gene's germline CDR1 is MNHEY and CDR2 SMNVEV (reference sequence).

In its sample, this clone was seen a few times. The V call is TRBV21-1, the J call TRBJ2-3; the table calls TRBD1, which could not be checked here. TRBV21-1 is given as a pseudogene. The CDR3 totals 14 residues. This CDR3 reads CASQDTEATDTQYF. The CDR3, as DNA: TGTGCCAGCCAGGACACCGAAGCCACAGATACGCAGTATTTT.

The genes are TRBV11-2 and TRBJ1-2; tentative D call: TRBD1 (5 bases). Germline CDR1 reads SGHAT; CDR2 reads FQNNGV. The V gene lost 3 bases and the J gene lost 0 bases, with 11 bases spanning the gap. The CDR3 has 15 amino acids. DNA for the CDR3: TGTGCCAGCAGCTTGTCAGGGTCAGCTAACTATGGCTACACCTTC. Translating it yields CASSLSGSANYGYTF.

The V gene is TRBV19, the J gene TRBJ2-1, with TRBD2 matching over 14 bases. This CDR3 is 17 amino acids long. The trim removed 7 bases at V and 4 bases at J, leaving 9 bases unmatched. CDR1 and CDR2 (germline): LNHDA, SQIVND (reference sequence). In DNA form, the CDR3 reads TGTGCCAGTAAGGGACTAGCGGGAGTCAGCGGGTACAATGAGCAGTTCTTC. It codes for CASKGLAGVSGYNEQFF.

This clone was seen only a few times. This chain joins TRBV6-6 and TRBJ1-1; the match to TRBD1 covers 7 bases. The CDR3 length is 13 residues. Per the germline V gene, CDR1 is MNHNY and CDR2 is SVGAGI (reference sequence). J was trimmed by 8 bases and V by 6 bases; bases with no gene match: 9. Here the CDR3 reads CASSETGEREAFF. The CDR3 DNA is TGTGCCAGCAGCGAAACAGGGGAGAGAGAAGCTTTCTTT.

The rearrangement uses TRBV7-8 and TRBJ1-2; no clear D. Germline V CDR1 and CDR2: SGHVS, FQNEAQ. This CDR3 has 13 amino acids. V was pared by 1 base and J by 5 bases, with 8 bases between. The CDR3 spells CASSLGASYGYTF. As DNA, the CDR3 is TGTGCCAGCAGCTTAGGGGCAAGTTATGGCTACACCTTC.

CDR3 nucleotides: TGTGCCAGCTCACCAGCCCTAGCGGGAGTAAATGAGCAGTTCTTC. Protein sequence: CASSPALAGVNEQFF. J is TRBJ2-1 and V is TRBV18, with 10 bases aligning to TRBD2. The germline V gene encodes CDR1 KGHSH and CDR2 LQKENI. The ends lost 2 bases at V and 7 bases at J; junction bases unmatched: 5. The CDR3 runs to 15 residues.

The chain is built from TRBV12-5 and TRBJ1-5; D gene unclear. This CDR3 is 16 amino acids long. Germline loops: CDR1 LGHNT, CDR2 FRNRAP. Trimming took 5 bases from V and 1 from J, leaving 15 bases between them. The CDR3 DNA reads TGTGCTAGTGGTCTCAGACTCGACGGAAGCAATCAGCCCCAGCATTTT. It codes for CASGLRLDGSNQPQHF.

The J gene is TRBJ2-5, the V gene TRBV9; 7 positions agree with TRBD2. V shed 0 bases, J shed 9 bases, and the junction held 14 bases outside the gene matches. There are 16 residues in the CDR3. Germline CDR1 reads SGDLS; CDR2 reads YYNGEE. The CDR3 nucleotides are TGTGCCAGCAGCGTAGGGCTAGCGGTTACCTTAGGGGCCCAGTACTTC. Its translation is CASSVGLAVTLGAQYF.

This clone turned up a few times. The DNA for the CDR3 is TGCGCCAGCAGCCTAAGACGTCCGGGACAGGGGGCCACAACTAATGAAAAACTGTTTTTT. This sequence encodes CASSLRRPGQGATTNEKLFF. The chain couples TRBV4-1 to TRBJ1-4; the match to TRBD1 covers 12 bases. V dropped 4 bases and J dropped 0; count of bases not matched to a gene: 12. The CDR3 extends over 20 amino acids. The germline CDR1 and CDR2 sequences are MGHRA and YSYEKL.

This chain connects TRBV6-6 to TRBJ1-1; tentatively, D is TRBD1 (5 bases). The CDR3 consists of 13 residues. The V gene lost 10 bases and the J gene lost 7 bases, with 19 bases spanning the gap. Germline CDR1 reads MNHNY; CDR2 reads SVGAGI (reference sequence). The CDR3, as DNA: TGTGCCATCAGCTTGACAGAAAGAATTGAAGCTTTCTTT. Protein product: CAISLTERIEAFF.

This chain links TRBV18 with TRBJ2-2, with D possibly being TRBD2 (6 bases). Germline values: CDR1 KGHSH, CDR2 LQKENI. Trimming removed 3 bases at V and 8 bases at J, with 16 bases between. The CDR3 sequence is 15 residues long. CDR3 sequence reads: CASSPAGIGTGELFF. The DNA of the CDR3 is TGTGCCAGCTCACCGGCGGGGATCGGAACGGGGGAGCTGTTTTTT.

This clone was detected a few times. V usage is TRBV5-4 and J usage is TRBJ2-5, with 9 nucleotides matching TRBD1. The CDR3 has 14 residues. Germline CDR1 is SGHNT and CDR2 is YYREEE (reference sequence). Trimming at V came to 5 bases and at J to 6 bases, leaving 8 bases not matched to a gene. The CDR3 loop is CASSPPGQGKTQYF. CDR3 DNA sequence: TGTGCCAGCAGTCCGCCGGGACAGGGAAAGACCCAGTACTTC.

This chain uses TRBV7-3 with TRBJ2-1; 7 positions match TRBD2. The J segment lost 5 bases and the V segment lost 5 bases, leaving 15 bases of the junction unmatched. Germline assignment: CDR1 SGHTA and CDR2 FQGTGA. CDR3 length equals 17 residues. The DNA of the CDR3 is TGTGCCAGCAGCCCATCATCCGGCCGGGGGACTAACAATGAGCAGTTCTTC. This codes for CASSPSSGRGTNNEQFF.

This clone was observed a few times. The V call is TRBV27, the J call TRBJ1-4, with D possibly TRBD1 on 6 matching bases. CDR1 is MNHEY, CDR2 SMNVEV, per germline (reference sequence). V gave up 7 bases and J gave up 6 bases, with 12 bases separating them. The CDR3 is 13 residues long. The CDR3 DNA reads TGTGCCAGCAAAAGACAGGTGGATGAAAAACTGTTTTTT. Translation: CASKRQVDEKLFF.

This chain connects TRBV5-6 to TRBJ1-2; 7 bases match TRBD1. The CDR3 is 13 residues long. Germline CDR1 SGHDT, CDR2 YYEEEE. V was clipped by 4 bases and J by 7 bases; unmatched bases: 7. In nucleotides, the CDR3 is TGTGCCAGCAGCGTCGAGGGGGCGCGTGGCTACACCTTC. Residues: CASSVEGARGYTF.

The V call is TRBV27, the J call TRBJ2-1; perhaps TRBD2 as D (6 bases). CDR1 and CDR2 (germline): MNHEY, SMNVEV (reference sequence). The CDR3 contains 14 residues. V lost 5 bases to trimming and J lost 1 base, with 9 bases between them. CDR3 amino acids: CASSPGESYNEQFF. In DNA, the CDR3 is TGTGCCAGCAGTCCGGGAGAATCCTACAATGAGCAGTTCTTC.

This clone was detected only a few times. The chain is built from TRBV7-2 and TRBJ2-1; no clear D gene. This CDR3 has 15 amino acids. Trimming stripped 5 bases from V and 5 bases from J, with 16 bases between. Germline CDR1 is SGHTA and CDR2 is FQGNSA. DNA of the CDR3: TGTGCCAGCAGCCGAGGCGGCGGAGCAAACAATGAGCAGTTCTTC. Translating gives CASSRGGGANNEQFF.

As DNA, the CDR3 is TGTGCCAGCAGCTCGAAGGGGACTGAAGAGACCCAGTACTTC. It translates to CASSSKGTEETQYF. The rearrangement joins TRBV5-4 to TRBJ2-5, with D perhaps matching TRBD2 (6 bases). Trimming pared 3 bases from V and 3 bases from J, leaving 12 bases between. CDR1 and CDR2 (germline): SGHNT, YYREEE (reference sequence). The CDR3 extends over 14 amino acids.